The 31 T cell receptor beta chains listed next were all sequenced from one sample in a study of hypomethylating agent response in myelodysplastic syndrome. TCRdb's table, derived via immunoSEQ multiplex PCR, lists solely in-frame clones and lacks some. The table has about 10,000 clones, under 85% seen once; the top ten hold around 4.1%. The sample consisted of bone marrow, taken before or after starting hypomethylating agent treatment for myelodysplastic syndrome (not recorded which). These receptors were taken from a human donor with myelodysplastic syndrome.

The CDR3 loop reads CASSPGTVQETQYF. DNA for the CDR3: TGTGCCAGCTCACCCGGGACAGTCCAAGAGACCCAGTACTTC. The V call is TRBV18, the J call TRBJ2-5, with 7 bases lining up with TRBD1. Trimming removed 3 bases from V and 1 base from J; junction bases left unmatched: 2. Germline CDR1 is KGHSH and CDR2 is LQKENI. The CDR3 length is 14 residues.

This rearrangement joins TRBV5-1 to TRBJ2-3; 14 positions agree with TRBD2. The trim removed 0 bases at V and 1 base at J, leaving 1 base unmatched. The CDR3 totals 17 residues. Germline V gene lookup returns CDR1 SGHRS and CDR2 YFSETQ. In DNA, the CDR3 is TGCGCCAGCAGCTTGGAGGGACTAGCGGGGGGCACAGATACGCAGTATTTT. Protein: CASSLEGLAGGTDTQYF.

The rearrangement joins TRBV5-6 to TRBJ1-5; D possibly corresponds to TRBD1 (6 bases). The CDR3 is 16 residues long. Per germline, CDR1 SGHDT and CDR2 YYEEEE. Trimming shortened V by 0 bases and J by 0 bases, and 10 bases separated the two germline ends. CDR3 in amino acids: CASSLAGGHSNQPQHF. CDR3 nucleotide sequence: TGTGCCAGCAGCTTGGCGGGGGGGCATAGCAATCAGCCCCAGCATTTT.

This clone has only one observation. The DNA for the CDR3 is TGTGCCAGCTCACCATTTACCGGGGGAAAGTACCACGAGCAGTACTTC. As protein: CASSPFTGGKYHEQYF. V usage is TRBV18 and J usage is TRBJ2-7, with a weak D call TRBD2 (6 bases). Germline loops: CDR1 KGHSH, CDR2 LQKENI. The CDR3 covers 16 residues. V gave up 2 bases and J gave up 5 bases, with 19 bases separating them.

This chain connects TRBV19 to TRBJ1-3; D is uncertain. CDR1 and CDR2 from the germline V gene are LNHDA and SQIVND (reference sequence). Trimming shortened V by 6 bases and J by 0 bases, and 12 bases separated the two germline ends. The CDR3 extends over 15 amino acids. CDR3 amino acids: CASSREVISGNTIYF. The DNA for the CDR3 is TGTGCCAGTAGCAGAGAGGTGATCTCTGGAAACACCATATATTTT.

The rearrangement joins TRBV10-3 to TRBJ1-4; 9 bases align to TRBD1. CDR1 and CDR2 from the germline V gene are ENHRY and SYGVKD. CDR3 length equals 16 residues. V was pared by 4 bases and J by 7 bases, with 10 bases of the junction left unmatched. In DNA, the CDR3 is TGTGCCATCAGTGCAACTACGACAGGGGGACCTGAAAAACTGTTTTTT. Its protein product is CAISATTTGGPEKLFF.

The rearrangement joins TRBV10-2 to TRBJ2-5, with D unresolved. The DNA end is more similar to TRBJ2-7, so the J call may be wrong. This CDR3 is 10 amino acids long. Germline CDR1 reads WSHSY; CDR2 reads SAAADI. The CDR3 sequence is CASGNYEQYF. The CDR3 DNA sequence: TGCGCCAGCGGAAACTACGAGCAGTACTTC.

This chain links TRBV28 with TRBJ2-7; a possible D gene is TRBD1 (5 bases). CDR1 MDHEN and CDR2 SYDVKM come from the germline V gene. The length of the CDR3 is 14 residues. Trimming cost V 6 bases and J 0 bases, with 12 bases left between them. The CDR3 DNA reads TGTGCCAGCAGCCCCAACAGGTTCTCCTACGAGCAGTACTTC. It is translated as CASSPNRFSYEQYF.

The chain recombines TRBV12-2 with TRBJ1-5; TRBD1 is taken as the D call from the table, unchecked against the DNA. TRBV12-2 is labeled a pseudogene. This CDR3 has 18 residues. Here the CDR3 reads CASRLTFFGTTVRQPQHF. The CDR3 region has the DNA TGTGCAAGTCGCTTGACCTTTTTTGGGACAACTGTCCGGCAGCCCCAGCATTTT.

This clone was observed a single time. The chain carries TRBV11-2 and TRBJ2-3; 11 bases match TRBD2. Germline values: CDR1 SGHAT, CDR2 FQNNGV. The CDR3 has 19 amino acids. V was clipped by 4 bases and J by 3 bases; unmatched bases: 15. For the CDR3, the DNA is TGTGCCAGCAGCTCACCACTAGCGGGAGAGGTGGATAGAACAGATACGCAGTATTTT. Amino acid sequence: CASSSPLAGEVDRTDTQYF.

This clone was seen only a few times. The chain employs TRBV7-9 and TRBJ2-7; possible D gene TRBD1, 6 bases. Germline V gives CDR1 SEHNR, CDR2 FQNEAQ (reference sequence). V was shortened by 8 bases and J by 3 bases, with 23 bases between the two germline ends. The CDR3 is 16 residues long. The CDR3 region has the DNA TGTGCCAGCTCGAGTAGGGACACAGGAACGGGCTACGAGCAGTACTTC. It specifies CASSSRDTGTGYEQYF.

The chain combines TRBV11-2 with TRBJ2-1; the match to TRBD2 covers 11 bases. V lost 3 bases to trimming and J lost 10 bases; unmatched junction nucleotides: 8. Looked up from germline, CDR1 is SGHAT and CDR2 is FQNNGV. The CDR3 is made up of 15 amino acids. CDR3 bases: TGTGCCAGCAGCTTGTCTAGCGGGGGGCCACGGGAGCAGTTCTTC. It specifies CASSLSSGGPREQFF.

This clone was seen more than once but under ten times. This rearrangement joins TRBV4-1 to TRBJ1-4; 8 positions agree with TRBD1. Per germline, CDR1 MGHRA and CDR2 YSYEKL. The junction had 3 bases not matched to a gene; V was cut back by 0 bases and J by 6 bases. The CDR3 is 15 residues long. In nucleotides, the CDR3 is TGCGCCAGCAGCCAAGATCAGGGGGCGTATGAAAAACTGTTTTTT. It specifies CASSQDQGAYEKLFF.

V is TRBV4-1 and J is TRBJ2-2, with 7 bases identical to TRBD1. Trimming took 1 base from V and 0 from J; bases not matched to a gene: 8. Germline V gives CDR1 MGHRA, CDR2 YSYEKL. The CDR3 length is 18 residues. This CDR3 is CASSQVGTANANTGELFF. DNA of the CDR3: TGCGCCAGCAGCCAAGTCGGGACAGCGAACGCGAACACCGGGGAGCTGTTTTTT.

The rearrangement joins TRBV30 to TRBJ1-1; possible D gene TRBD1, 5 bases. The CDR3 has 13 residues. CDR1 GTSNPN and CDR2 SVGIG come from the germline V gene (reference sequence). Trimming took 0 bases from V and 11 from J, leaving 16 bases between them. CDR3 sequence (DNA): TGTGCCTGGAGTGTACAGGCAGGCCAGGAGGCTTTCTTT. Translation: CAWSVQAGQEAFF.

By share, this clone counts as medium-sized. The chain links TRBV29-1 to TRBJ2-7, with a tentative D call TRBD2 (6 bases). The CDR3 spans 13 residues. Per the germline V gene, CDR1 is SQVTM and CDR2 is ANQGSEA. V was trimmed by 1 base and J by 4 bases, leaving 11 bases between them. The CDR3 is CSVEALGGYEQYF. The DNA of the CDR3 is TGCAGCGTTGAAGCCCTCGGAGGGTACGAGCAGTACTTC.

This clone was observed a few times. The chain is built from TRBV20-1 and TRBJ1-5; tentative D call: TRBD1 (5 bases). The CDR3 runs to 11 residues. Germline CDR1 is DFQATT and CDR2 is SNEGSKA (reference sequence). V gave up 7 bases and J gave up 5 bases, with 9 bases separating them. The chain's CDR3 is CSVLGDQPQHF. In DNA form, the CDR3 reads TGCAGTGTCCTGGGGGATCAGCCCCAGCATTTT.

The chain joins TRBV13 to TRBJ2-1; possible D gene TRBD1, 5 bases. Trimming pared 4 bases from V and 3 bases from J, leaving 13 bases between. CDR3 length equals 15 residues. Germline values: CDR1 PRHDT, CDR2 FYEKMQ (reference sequence). CDR3 sequence reads: CASSSRRQSYNEQFF. DNA of the CDR3: TGTGCCAGCAGCTCTAGAAGACAGAGCTACAATGAGCAGTTCTTC.

The chain links TRBV5-6 to TRBJ2-7; 10 bases map to TRBD2. With V trimmed by 5 bases and J by 2 bases, 10 bases remained unmatched. CDR3 length: 16 residues. CDR1 and CDR2 from the germline V gene are SGHDT and YYEEEE. CDR3 DNA sequence: TGTGCCAGCAGTTGGGCCACTAGCGGGGCCCCCTACGAGCAGTACTTC. It is translated as CASSWATSGAPYEQYF.

This chain uses TRBV30 with TRBJ1-5, with D possibly matching TRBD1 (6 bases). Germline values: CDR1 GTSNPN, CDR2 SVGIG (reference sequence). This CDR3 has 14 amino acids. V lost 2 bases and J 6 bases, leaving 14 bases between the germline ends. CDR3 region: CAWSPGRGSQPQHF. In DNA form, the CDR3 reads TGTGCCTGGAGTCCAGGGAGGGGGAGTCAGCCCCAGCATTTT.

This CDR3 reads CASSETLTAGYEQYF. The CDR3 coding sequence is TGTGCCAGCAGTGAAACATTAACGGCGGGCTACGAGCAGTACTTC. The chain is built from TRBV6-1 and TRBJ2-7; tentative D call: TRBD2 (5 bases). CDR1 and CDR2 (germline): MNHNS, SASEGT. This CDR3 has 15 residues. Trimming stripped 2 bases from V and 3 bases from J, with 14 bases between.

This sequence joins TRBV5-4 and TRBJ2-7, with 8 bases identical to TRBD1. Trimming took 0 bases from V and 7 from J; bases not matched to a gene: 12. Germline-derived CDR1 and CDR2 are SGHNT and YYREEE (reference sequence). The CDR3 spans 16 residues. The CDR3 is CASSLARARGRREQYF. CDR3 DNA: TGTGCCAGCAGCTTGGCCCGGGCCAGGGGGCGTCGGGAGCAGTACTTC.

In DNA, the CDR3 is TGTGCCTGGAGTGTAGCACTAAACAATGAGCAGTTCTTC. It codes for CAWSVALNNEQFF. This chain uses TRBV30 with TRBJ2-1; D uncertain. Germline CDR1 GTSNPN, CDR2 SVGIG (reference sequence). The CDR3 is made up of 13 amino acids. Trimming stripped 0 bases from V and 5 bases from J, with 8 bases between.

The J gene is TRBJ2-2, the V gene TRBV4-2, with 11 bases that match TRBD2. The CDR3 has 17 amino acids. Unmatched junction bases numbered 4, after V lost 4 bases and J lost 0 bases. The germline V gene has CDR1 LGHNA and CDR2 YNFKEQ. CDR3 residues: CASSRGLADTNTGELFF. CDR3 DNA sequence: TGTGCCAGCAGCCGGGGACTAGCGGATACGAACACCGGGGAGCTGTTTTTT.

The chain couples TRBV30 to TRBJ2-7; 11 bases match TRBD2. This CDR3 has 15 residues. Germline CDR1 and CDR2: GTSNPN and SVGIG (reference sequence). The V and J ends lost 4 bases and 3 bases, in that order; junction bases with no gene match: 8. The CDR3 reads CAWNLAGGGVYEQYF. CDR3 DNA: TGTGCCTGGAATTTAGCGGGAGGGGGAGTCTACGAGCAGTACTTC.

J is TRBJ2-7 and V is TRBV5-1; 9 bases map to TRBD1. Germline lookup yields CDR1 SGHRS and CDR2 YFSETQ. The CDR3 consists of 14 residues. Trimming removed 4 bases from V and 1 base from J; junction bases left unmatched: 3. In DNA, the CDR3 is TGCGCCAGCAGCCTCGACAGGGGGTCCTACGAGCAGTACTTC. This translates into CASSLDRGSYEQYF.

This clone was observed a single time. This chain links TRBV5-1 with TRBJ1-2; D gene ambiguous. The CDR3 is made up of 13 amino acids. V dropped 5 bases and J dropped 8 bases, with 16 bases sitting between them. The V gene's germline CDR1 is SGHRS and CDR2 YFSETQ. Written as DNA, the CDR3 is TGCGCCAGCAGTTTGTCCCAGGAGAAGGGCTACACCTTC. This codes for CASSLSQEKGYTF.

V gene TRBV5-1 combines with J gene TRBJ2-3, with D uncertain. Germline CDR1 SGHRS, CDR2 YFSETQ. V was cut by 2 bases and J by 1 base, with 8 bases left in between. The CDR3 runs 14 residues. The CDR3 DNA sequence: TGCGCCAGCAGCTTTTTTGGGGGCACAGATACGCAGTATTTT. It encodes CASSFFGGTDTQYF.

The J gene is TRBJ2-1, the V gene TRBV28; 8 bases are shared with TRBD2. J was trimmed by 0 bases and V by 8 bases; bases with no gene match: 9. The CDR3 sequence is 16 residues long. Germline V gene data show CDR1 as MDHEN and CDR2 as SYDVKM. The CDR3 spells CASPPAGALSYNEQFF. In nucleotides, the CDR3 is TGTGCCAGCCCCCCAGCGGGAGCCCTCTCCTACAATGAGCAGTTCTTC.

This clone was seen a handful of times. The rearrangement links TRBV10-3 to TRBJ1-2; 8 bases agree with TRBD1. Germline loops: CDR1 ENHRY, CDR2 SYGVKD. Germline trimming cut 6 bases from V and 7 bases from J; bases unmatched to any gene: 7. This CDR3 contains 13 residues. CDR3 sequence (DNA): TGTGCCATCAGGGAGGACAGGGCCGGTGGCTACACCTTC. It encodes CAIREDRAGGYTF.

This clone was counted between two and nine times. The chain recombines TRBV2 with TRBJ2-3, with 12 bases matching TRBD1. CDR1 is SNHLY and CDR2 is FYNNEI in the germline V gene. The CDR3 consists of 14 residues. The junction had 5 bases not matched to a gene; V was cut back by 5 bases and J by 8 bases. The CDR3 DNA sequence: TGTGCCAGCAGTCGGGACAGGGGGCAGGGTACGCAGTATTTT. Protein: CASSRDRGQGTQYF.